This TCR beta chain was found in a study of cytomegalovirus exposure and HLA in healthy donors (TCRdb year 2017). Describing the broader study: An earlier analysis of approximately 640 of the donors reported roughly 300 Gb of sequence data and roughly 100 million unique TCR beta sequences from 150 million to 200 million T cells. Because of strong linkage in the cohort, four or five DR-DQ haplotypes were treated as single units for association and clustering. To predict cytomegalovirus infection status, the study brought together high-throughput TCR immunosequencing, statistical association of individual TCRs with disease status, and machine learning. A separate validation cohort of about 110 different subjects was used in addition to the 666-subject first cohort. Rather than using new phenotypic data, the later analysis identified candidate immune exposures from TCR beta sequences and from how often those sequences occurred across donors. Among a few hundred genotyped donors of the cohort, an average of about 240,000 unique TCR beta nucleotide sequences were sequenced per donor, roughly 20% of them non-productive. Class I and class II HLA loci were covered by the typing at four-digit resolution. The study was designed to test whether signatures of past pathogen exposure could be identified by cataloging public T cell receptors. A later genetic analysis took genome-wide SNP genotypes for about 60% of the roughly 670 donors and used that subset as a discovery cohort. In a later analysis, previously published TCR beta repertoires from more than 500 donors were re-analyzed and high-resolution HLA genotyping was added so that TCR occurrence patterns could be studied. Among the roughly 390 genotyped donors, approximately 76% belonged to the genetic ancestry cluster associated with self-reported Caucasian donors. All discovery cohort repertoires had been generated using a single sequencing platform. An early release covering roughly 580 HLA-typed donors comprised about 310 gigabases of sequencing data and tens of millions of unique TCR sequences. Donor age, sex, ethnicity and CMV serostatus were collected together with the repertoire data. The study profiled the T cell repertoires of 500 to 800 subjects by immunosequencing and related them to cytomegalovirus serostatus. An earlier analysis of a few hundred of the donors applied high-throughput TCR beta sequencing to assess whether each TCR beta V gene segment acted as functional or pseudogenic. Typing coverage varied by locus: roughly 629-640 donors for A, B, C, DRB1 and DQB1; approximately 560 for DQA1; over 600 for DPA1; 450 to 480 for DPB1. Broader findings and caveats from the paper: Because some donors lacked HLA typing at each locus, the association tests relied only on the typed subset. The study gave a list of under 200 TCR beta chains associated with cytomegalovirus. Roughly uniform sequencing depth across donors was assumed in presence/absence analyses, although this assumption may not hold. Because counts were too low, about 18 rarely observed V segments, including chromosome 9 orphons, were excluded from the earlier analysis of several hundred of the donors. According to a later analysis, parvovirus B19, influenza, CMV and Epstein-Barr virus appeared linked to several top co-occurrence clusters. In a later analysis, HLA-associated TCR beta chains were found to be more clonally expanded and to have lower generation probabilities than equally common non-associated chains. A later analysis found that most CMV-associated TCR beta chains appeared HLA-restricted, with HLA associations seemingly driven largely by CMV exposure. A later analysis found that TCR association rates varied across HLA loci, with DRB1 alleles showing the most associated TCRs and HLA-C alleles the fewest. Broadly in line with IMGT annotations, most TCR beta V segments showed up in productive rearrangements about 87% or about 30% of the time in an earlier analysis of around 600 of the donors. CMV serostatus was the only immune exposure information available for the cohort. A further reported finding was that TCR beta sequences accurately predicted the HLA-A and HLA-B alleles for most subjects in the first cohort. Only TCR beta chains were sequenced in this cohort, and the absence of alpha or paired-chain data limited detectable features. Linkage disequilibrium might explain the correlated functional status among segregating V segments, but an unknown experimental factor could not be ruled out. In a later analysis, more than 15,000 TCR beta sequences were associated with specific HLA alleles at a false discovery rate of 0.05. A later genetic analysis associated a missense DCLRE1C variant with V-gene and J-gene trimming of TCR beta chains, and an independent cohort replicated the association. When HLA alleles, especially DR and DQ, strongly co-occurred, attributing TCR associations to individual alleles was difficult. The 87-base-pair reads could not distinguish some IMGT-functional V segments, including TRBV6-2 and TRBV6-3, so those segments were excluded. The sequencing pipeline was judged likely to have produced a cluster of highly shared sequence variants as a technical artifact. A later genetic analysis reported fewer N-insertions in productive TCRs among donors in an Asian-associated ancestry cluster than the 666-donor mean. Most TCR sequences were seen in very few donors, while some public TCRs were found in many individuals. In vitro tests confirmed that a few of the cytomegalovirus-associated TCR beta chains recognize cytomegalovirus antigens. The authors suggested that the approach could potentially be generalized to other disease states and immunological phenotypes. In both the original and validation cohorts, the classifier was reported to diagnose cytomegalovirus status with high specificity and sensitivity.

Details on this clone: What antigen it recognizes has not been identified. Base quality data are lacking; no much larger clone is found one base away.

The cohort comprised around 700 healthy bone marrow donors. Cohort members were all nominally healthy when sampled, although unrecorded immune exposures were likely present. The donor was CMV seronegative and was included in the group of 352 seronegative cohort members. Each donor provided a peripheral blood sample, and peripheral blood mononuclear cells were used for TCR beta sequencing. The Qiagen DNeasy Blood Extraction Kit was used to extract genomic DNA from the blood cell samples. The library was built by means of the immunoSEQ multiplex PCR assay. A mixture of 60 forward primers for TCR Vbeta segments and 13 reverse primers for TCR Jbeta segments was used in the multiplex PCR. Amplification of the CDR3 region of rearranged TCR beta genes was performed with a multiplex PCR assay on genomic DNA. The Illumina HiSeq System was used to sequence the amplified TCR beta libraries as 87-base-pair reads. For the original study's pipeline: In a later analysis, 80 million or so unique TCR beta chains were counted across the approximately 670 repertoires, and about 10 million of these chains were shared by at least two donors. Raw reads were error-corrected and collapsed into unique sequences with a nearest-neighbor algorithm that merged closely related sequences to remove PCR and sequencing errors. V, D and J gene segments were assigned by aligning CDR3 sequences to IMGT reference sequences. For a sequence to be retained, at least a six-nucleotide match to both a V gene segment and a J gene segment was required. Rearrangements were classified as productive when the CDR3 lacked stop codons and remained in frame with V and J, and all other rearrangements were classified as non-productive. CDR3 was defined according to IMGT convention as the region running from the second conserved V-encoded cysteine to the conserved J-encoded phenylalanine. Sequences without an unambiguous match to a single V gene segment were excluded from the earlier analysis of about 600 of the donors. An earlier analysis of several hundred of the donors classified V segments as functional when productive rearrangements were above 56.7% and as segregating when the standard deviation between donors was above 5%. A statistical classification framework was developed to diagnose cytomegalovirus status using the catalog of TCR beta chain sequences. In a later analysis, TCR nucleotide sequences were compared against IMGT/GENE-DB human TR gene sequences so that V and J genes could be assigned. The TCRdist pipeline was used in a later analysis to assign CDR3 sequences and most-parsimonious VDJ recombination scenarios. In a later analysis, each TCR beta chain was defined by its CDR3 amino acid sequence together with its V-gene family, and reads lacking a unique V-gene family were excluded. To address suspected cross-contamination and a sequencing artifact, a later analysis removed several hundred highly shared, low-generation-probability nucleotide sequences. For each public chain, a later analysis derived a clonal expansion index from normalized ranks of inferred template counts within each repertoire. Generation probabilities in a later analysis came from a VDJ recombination model fitted to out-of-frame rearrangements, and those results were checked against IGoR. In a later analysis, hypergeometric tests were used to score TCR-TCR, TCR-HLA and TCR-CMV co-occurrence, with a repertoire-size bias correction applied to TCR pairs. A later analysis estimated false discovery rates by permuting HLA or CMV assignments 20 times. In a later analysis, co-occurring TCRs were grouped using DBSCAN, and TCRdist sequence similarity was added for clustering within HLA-allele-positive subsets. For co-occurrence clustering, repertoires with fewer than 30,000 or more than 120,000 public chains were excluded, along with roughly 5 repertoires with anomalous nucleotide sharing. TCRdb's version of the immuneACCESS table is confined to in-frame rearrangements and falls short of the full clone set. An unresolved V gene accounts for under half of the shortfall where checked; the remainder is of unknown origin. V and J calls plus clone size are reproduced from that table; the DNA served to infer D and trimming. Here the sample has 150,000 or so clones; around 74% occur a single time. The ten largest clones take up 2.8% of the sample.

The CDR3 runs 16 residues from the cysteine to the phenylalanine. The entry retains the CDR3 DNA only, 48 bases that are in frame from base 1. The germline V gene sets CDR1 to SGHRS and CDR2 to YFSETQ. Trimming at the junction amounts to 0 bases on V and 5 bases on J, and the germline ends lie 14 bases apart. The sequenced sample was PBMCs. This clonotype was sampled from a man aged 18 to 35 in good health and CMV-seronegative. The receptor chain draws on TRBV5-1 and TRBJ2-2; TRBD2 is a weak D gene call, 6 bases matching. The sequenced DNA is TGCGCCAGCAGCTTGGCTGCGGCCGGGGGAACCGGGGAGCTGTTTTTT. Its protein is CASSLAAAGGTGELFF.